A single sample gave rise to the 27 T cell receptor beta chains below, sequenced in a study of post-analysis software for immune sequencing data. Overall study findings and caveats: Included in a set of roughly 5 TRBV segments more frequent in patients than controls were TRBV5-6, TRBV5-1 and TRBV20-1.

The antigens for these receptors are not known. Included in the TCR beta cDNA libraries were unique molecular identifiers. MiXCR, run by TCRdb on the PCR reads, gives a single entry per CDR3 protein. The sample yields about 770,000 distinct CDR3 sequences, 35% to 55% seen once. The sequencing input was blood. The receptors stem from a girl under 18 with multiple sclerosis.

The chain combines TRBV29-1 with TRBJ2-1; a weak D match, TRBD2 (6 bases). The V gene's germline CDR1 is SQVTM and CDR2 ANQGSEA. The CDR3 has 14 amino acids. Trimming removed 8 bases from V and 2 bases from J, with 16 bases in between. The CDR3 loop is CSSEGRGTYNEQFF. The CDR3 region has the DNA TGCAGCTCTGAAGGGCGGGGAACCTACAATGAGCAGTTCTTC.

V gene TRBV12-3 or TRBV12-4 combines with J gene TRBJ2-1, with D perhaps TRBD1 (6 bases). The length of the CDR3 is 16 residues. V shed 4 bases and J shed 4 bases, with 17 bases lying between them. This CDR3 reads CASSSLTGTTYNEQFF. CDR3 coding DNA: TGTGCCAGCAGTTCCCTCACCGGGACAACTTACAATGAGCAGTTCTTC.

The chain has TRBV5-1 and TRBJ2-1, with D tentatively TRBD2 (6 bases). The length of the CDR3 is 15 residues. Trimming took 2 bases from V and 4 from J, leaving 13 bases between them. From germline, CDR1 is SGHRS and CDR2 YFSETQ. The CDR3, as DNA: TGCGCCAGCAGCTTCGAGCCTAGCGAATACAATGAGCAGTTCTTC. Its translation: CASSFEPSEYNEQFF. The whole variable domain, filled in from reference TRBV5-1 and TRBJ2-1, reads KAGVTQTPRYLIKTRGQQVTLSCSPISGHRSVSWYQQTPGQGLQFLFEYFSETQRNKGNFPGRFSGRQFSNSRSEMNVSTLELGDSALYLCASSFEPSEYNEQFFGPGTRLTVL.

This clonotype was recorded a few times. V is TRBV20-1 and J is TRBJ2-1; 8 bases match TRBD2. The trim removed 0 bases at V and 9 bases at J, leaving 7 bases unmatched. The V gene's germline CDR1 is DFQATT and CDR2 SNEGSKA (reference sequence). The CDR3 sequence is 14 residues long. The CDR3 sequence: CSAREVTSVGEQFF. The CDR3, as DNA: TGCAGTGCTAGAGAGGTGACTAGCGTGGGTGAGCAGTTCTTC.

The chain employs TRBV5-1 and TRBJ1-2, with D unclear. The CDR3 is 12 amino acids. Per germline, CDR1 SGHRS and CDR2 YFSETQ. Trimming removed 6 bases from V and 8 bases from J, with 14 bases in between. CDR3 sequence reads: CASTGDSAGYTF. The CDR3 DNA reads TGCGCCAGCACCGGGGATTCTGCCGGCTACACCTTC. The entire variable domain, with the rest obtained from reference TRBV5-1 and TRBJ1-2, is as follows: KAGVTQTPRYLIKTRGQQVTLSCSPISGHRSVSWYQQTPGQGLQFLFEYFSETQRNKGNFPGRFSGRQFSNSRSEMNVSTLELGDSALYLCASTGDSAGYTFGSGTRLTVV.

This clonotype was counted many times. V and J are TRBV7-2 and TRBJ2-5, with 10 bases lining up with TRBD2. The V gene end was trimmed by 2 bases and the J gene end by 1 base; junction bases not matched to a gene: 13. The CDR3 runs 19 residues. Looked up from germline, CDR1 is SGHTA and CDR2 is FQGNSA. Here the CDR3 DNA reads TGTGCCAGCAGCTTAAGCCTAGGGGCTCGGACTAGCGGCCAAGAGACCCAGTACTTC. It codes for CASSLSLGARTSGQETQYF. Supplemented by reference TRBV7-2 and TRBJ2-5, the full variable domain reads GAGVSQSPSNKVTEKGKDVELRCDPISGHTALYWYRQSLGQGLEFLIYFQGNSAPDKSGLPSDRFSAERTGGSVSTLTIQRTQQEDSAVYLCASSLSLGARTSGQETQYFGPGTRLLVL.

The sample holds a few counts of this clonotype. Its ends do not fully match the called genes, so a read error is possible. V usage is TRBV7-7 and J usage is TRBJ2-5, with D possibly matching TRBD1 (6 bases). Germline CDR1 is SSHAT and CDR2 is FNYEAQ (reference sequence). The CDR3 contains 14 residues. The CDR3 loop reads CASSPTGKQETQYF. The CDR3 nucleotides are TGTGCTAGCAGCCCTACAGGGAAGCAAGAGACCCAGTACTTC.

The chain combines TRBV30 with TRBJ2-1; the match to TRBD2 covers 12 bases. CDR1 and CDR2 (germline): GTSNPN, SVGIG (reference sequence). The V segment lost 1 base and the J segment 6 bases; nucleotides outside the gene matches: 10. The CDR3 is 17 amino acids. CDR3 residues: CAWSALSGLAGSNEQFF. The CDR3 DNA is TGTGCCTGGAGTGCACTTTCCGGACTAGCGGGGTCCAATGAGCAGTTCTTC.

The CDR3: CANGPPQFYEQYF. The DNA of the CDR3 is TGTGCCAACGGGCCCCCGCAGTTCTACGAGCAGTACTTC. The V and J genes are TRBV5-8 and TRBJ2-7; D uncertain. In germline, CDR1 is SGHTS, CDR2 YDEGEE. CDR3 length: 13 amino acids. The germline V and J ends were trimmed by 9 bases and 3 bases, with 16 bases remaining between them.

This rearrangement joins TRBV7-2 to TRBJ2-3, with 8 bases identical to TRBD2. CDR1 is SGHTA and CDR2 is FQGNSA in the germline V gene. V was pared by 5 bases and J by 1 base, with 5 bases of the junction left unmatched. This CDR3 has 15 residues. CDR3 DNA sequence: TGTGCCAGCAGCCAAAAAGCGGGAGGCACAGATACGCAGTATTTT. As protein: CASSQKAGGTDTQYF.

The V gene is TRBV3-1, the J gene TRBJ1-2, with TRBD1 identical over 7 bases. Germline CDR1 LGHDT, CDR2 YNNKEL (reference sequence). The junction had 1 base not matched to a gene; V was cut back by 3 bases and J by 6 bases. The CDR3 has 12 residues. The DNA for the CDR3 is TGTGCCAGCAGCCATCAGGGGGATGGCTACACCTTC. Amino acids: CASSHQGDGYTF.

This clonotype was observed a few times. The CDR3 nucleotides read TGTGCCAGCAGTTCACGACAGGGCACTGAAGCTTTCTTT. Translation: CASSSRQGTEAFF. This sequence joins TRBV12-3 or TRBV12-4 and TRBJ1-1; 7 bases line up with TRBD1. J lost 4 bases, V lost 4 bases, and 3 bases had no gene match. The CDR3 has 13 residues.

This chain joins TRBV6-5 and TRBJ1-6; D gene uncertain. Germline V gene sequence: CDR1 MNHEY, CDR2 SVGAGI. V lost 6 bases to trimming and J lost 9 bases, with 9 bases between them. This CDR3 has 12 residues. The CDR3 DNA reads as TGTGCCAGCAGCCAGATGGGTTCACCCCTCCACTTT. It codes for CASSQMGSPLHF.

Only a few counts were recorded for this clonotype. The chain recombines TRBV20-1 with TRBJ2-3; D possibly corresponds to TRBD1 (5 bases). V dropped 3 bases and J dropped 2 bases, with 9 bases sitting between them. The CDR3 totals 13 residues. Germline V gene data show CDR1 as DFQATT and CDR2 as SNEGSKA (reference sequence). The CDR3 loop reads CSARHRHTDTQYF. The CDR3 DNA follows: TGCAGTGCTAGGCACAGGCACACAGATACGCAGTATTTT.

In its sample, this clonotype was seen a few times. The chain has TRBV20-1 and TRBJ2-5, with a possible D match to TRBD2 (5 bases). V lost 3 bases and J 11 bases, leaving 16 bases between the germline ends. CDR3 length: 12 residues. The germline V gene encodes CDR1 DFQATT and CDR2 SNEGSKA (reference sequence). The CDR3 protein is CSARWNSGEQYF. The CDR3, as DNA: TGCAGTGCTAGGTGGAATTCTGGGGAGCAGTACTTC.

In regard to this clonotype: A clone one base away is much larger, so this may be a read error. This chain joins TRBV25-1 and TRBJ1-5, with a tentative D call TRBD1 (6 bases). The CDR3 is 14 residues long. CDR1 is MGHDK, CDR2 SYGVNS, per germline. V lost 5 bases and J lost 1, with 9 bases in between. Here the CDR3 reads CASSHRASNQPQHF. The CDR3, as DNA: TGTGCCAGCAGTCACAGGGCGAGCAATCAGCCCCAGCATTTT.

This chain joins TRBV29-1 and TRBJ2-1; unclear D gene. The V end was cut by 4 bases, the J end by 4 bases, with 11 bases between. Germline lookup yields CDR1 SQVTM and CDR2 ANQGSEA. The CDR3 totals 13 residues. CDR3 in amino acids: CSVALGSYNEQFF. As DNA, the CDR3 is TGCAGCGTTGCGCTAGGGTCATACAATGAGCAGTTCTTC.

The rearrangement joins TRBV5-1 to TRBJ2-1; 8 bases agree with TRBD1. The CDR3 runs 15 residues. Trimming cost V 0 bases and J 6 bases; bases outside gene matches: 5. Germline lookup yields CDR1 SGHRS and CDR2 YFSETQ. The CDR3 coding sequence is TGCGCCAGCAGCTTGGGGGGGGACAGGCGCAATGAGCAGTTCTTC. Encoded protein: CASSLGGDRRNEQFF.

This clonotype was seen repeatedly, ten times or more. The chain links TRBV29-1 to TRBJ2-5; tentatively, D is TRBD1 (5 bases). CDR1 is SQVTM, CDR2 ANQGSEA, per germline. V gave up 4 bases and J gave up 2 bases, with 17 bases separating them. This CDR3 spans 15 amino acids. The CDR3 coding sequence is TGCAGCGTTGGACAGAACCCATGGCGTCAAGAGACCCAGTACTTC. Translated: CSVGQNPWRQETQYF.

CDR3 residues: CASSHPSGSYEQYF. CDR3 sequence (DNA): TGTGCCAGCAGCCACCCTAGCGGATCCTACGAGCAGTACTTC. The chain carries TRBV5-5 and TRBJ2-7; 7 nucleotides align to TRBD2. After removal of 4 bases from V and 1 base from J, the junction contained 5 bases not matched to a gene. Per germline, CDR1 SGHKS and CDR2 YYEKEE (reference sequence). This CDR3 has 14 residues.

This clonotype turned up a few times. The chain is built from TRBV5-1 and TRBJ2-3; D possibly corresponds to TRBD2 (5 bases). The CDR3 covers 16 residues. Trimming shortened V by 3 bases and J by 6 bases, and 20 bases separated the two germline ends. CDR1 and CDR2 (germline): SGHRS, YFSETQ. The CDR3, as DNA: TGCGCCAGCAGCTCCCCGCGAGGCCTAGCACCCGATACGCAGTATTTT. The encoded protein is CASSSPRGLAPDTQYF.

The CDR3 loop reads CASSGTSGHNEQYF. For the CDR3, the DNA is TGTGCCAGCAGCGGGACTAGCGGACACAATGAGCAGTACTTC. The chain employs TRBV9 and TRBJ2-5, with TRBD2 identical over 10 bases. The CDR3 covers 14 residues. Germline CDR1 is SGDLS and CDR2 is YYNGEE. Losses at the gene ends were 3 bases for V and 11 bases for J; bases not matched to a gene: 10.

The chain recombines TRBV27 with TRBJ2-1, with 10 positions matching TRBD2. Looked up from germline, CDR1 is MNHEY and CDR2 is SMNVEV (reference sequence). The V segment lost 4 bases and the J segment 6 bases; nucleotides outside the gene matches: 6. The CDR3 contains 15 residues. CDR3 region: CASSSVASGGNEQFF. The CDR3 bases are TGTGCCAGCAGTTCAGTGGCTAGCGGGGGCAATGAGCAGTTCTTC.

The V call is TRBV7-3, the J call TRBJ1-2; the match to TRBD1 covers 7 bases. Trimming cost V 1 base and J 2 bases; bases outside gene matches: 4. The CDR3 consists of 15 residues. Germline assignment: CDR1 SGHTA and CDR2 FQGTGA. CDR3 amino acids: CASSLRRDSNYGYTF. In DNA, the CDR3 is TGTGCCAGCAGCTTAAGACGGGACAGCAACTATGGCTACACCTTC.

V gene TRBV29-1 combines with J gene TRBJ2-1; D not certain. Trimming shortened V by 4 bases and J by 2 bases, and 3 bases separated the two germline ends. The CDR3 contains 11 residues. Germline V gene lookup returns CDR1 SQVTM and CDR2 ANQGSEA. DNA for the CDR3: TGCAGCGTTGTTCCCTACAATGAGCAGTTCTTC. Amino acids: CSVVPYNEQFF.

The chain recombines TRBV4-1 with TRBJ2-1; 7 bases are shared with TRBD2. The CDR3 length is 17 residues. J was trimmed by 4 bases and V by 1 base; bases with no gene match: 10. Germline V gene data show CDR1 as MGHRA and CDR2 as YSYEKL. As DNA, the CDR3 is TGCGCCAGCAGCCAAGCGGGCGGGGGACCTCCGTACAATGAGCAGTTCTTC. Residues: CASSQAGGGPPYNEQFF.

This clonotype was recorded only once. The chain couples TRBV5-1 to TRBJ2-5; D possibly matches TRBD1 or TRBD2 (6 bases each). V was trimmed by 1 base and J by 2 bases, leaving 12 bases between them. The CDR3 covers 15 residues. The germline V gene has CDR1 SGHRS and CDR2 YFSETQ. CDR3 sequence (DNA): TGCGCCAGCAGCTTGTGGGGGGCAGTTCAAGAGACCCAGTACTTC. Protein: CASSLWGAVQETQYF. Complete variable domain (other parts from reference TRBV5-1 and TRBJ2-5): KAGVTQTPRYLIKTRGQQVTLSCSPISGHRSVSWYQQTPGQGLQFLFEYFSETQRNKGNFPGRFSGRQFSNSRSEMNVSTLELGDSALYLCASSLWGAVQETQYFGPGTRLLVL.